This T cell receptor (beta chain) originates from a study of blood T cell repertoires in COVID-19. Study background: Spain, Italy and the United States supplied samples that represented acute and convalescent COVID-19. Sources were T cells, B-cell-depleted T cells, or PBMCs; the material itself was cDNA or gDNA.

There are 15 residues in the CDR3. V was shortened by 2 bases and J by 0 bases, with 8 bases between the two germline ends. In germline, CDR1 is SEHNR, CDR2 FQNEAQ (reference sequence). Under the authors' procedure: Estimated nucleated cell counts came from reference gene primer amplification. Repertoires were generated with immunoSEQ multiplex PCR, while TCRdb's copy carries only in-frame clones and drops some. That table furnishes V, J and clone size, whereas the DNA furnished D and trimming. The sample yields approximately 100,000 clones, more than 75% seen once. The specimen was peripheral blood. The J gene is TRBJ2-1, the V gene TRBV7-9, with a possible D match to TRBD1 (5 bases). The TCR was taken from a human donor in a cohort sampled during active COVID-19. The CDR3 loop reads CASSLWQGSYNEQFF. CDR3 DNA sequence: TGTGCCAGCAGCTTATGGCAGGGCTCCTACAATGAGCAGTTCTTC.